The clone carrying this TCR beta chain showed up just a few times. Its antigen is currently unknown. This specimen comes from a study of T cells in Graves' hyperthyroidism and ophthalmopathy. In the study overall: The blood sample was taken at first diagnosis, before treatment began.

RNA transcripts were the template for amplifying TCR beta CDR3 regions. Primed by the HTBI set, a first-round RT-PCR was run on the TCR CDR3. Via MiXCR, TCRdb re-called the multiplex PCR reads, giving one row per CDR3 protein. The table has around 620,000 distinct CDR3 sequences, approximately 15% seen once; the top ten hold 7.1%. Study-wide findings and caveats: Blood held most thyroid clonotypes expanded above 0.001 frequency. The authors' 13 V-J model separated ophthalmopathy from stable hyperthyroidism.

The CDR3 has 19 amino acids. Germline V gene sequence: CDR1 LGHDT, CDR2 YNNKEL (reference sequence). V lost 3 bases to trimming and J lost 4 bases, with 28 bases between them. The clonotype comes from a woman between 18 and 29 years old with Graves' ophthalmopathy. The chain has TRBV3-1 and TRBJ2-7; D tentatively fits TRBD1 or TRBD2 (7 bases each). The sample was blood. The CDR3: CASSHSTRYWGGGMYEQYF. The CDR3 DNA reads TGTGCCAGCAGCCACTCAACTCGTTACTGGGGAGGGGGCATGTACGAGCAGTACTTC.